These T cell receptor beta chains were read from a single sample in a study of T cell repertoires in cytomegalovirus infection. No antigens are known for them. TCRdb independently ran MiXCR on the reads; one entry per CDR3 protein. Here the sample spans about 280,000 distinct CDR3 sequences, around 20% being singletons. The input for sequencing was cultured PBMCs, taken from culture after CMV antigen stimulation. All receptors derive from a human donor in good health (CMV status not recorded). Some clones in this sample may be carry-over from other donors' samples. The CDR3 runs from the conserved cysteine through the conserved F or W. D genes are given only for firm matches. The size entry is marked missing in some rows and otherwise reads once, few, many or a size class.

cdr3_nt cdr3_aa clone_size d_call j_call v_call
TGTGCCAGCAGCTTCTCCGGGACAGGGCGCACCGGGGAGCTGTTTTTT CASSFSGTGRTGELFF many TRBD1 TRBJ2-2 TRBV7-3
TGCGCCAGCAGCTTGGGGGGTCAGCCTGAAGCTTTCTTT CASSLGGQPEAFF - - TRBJ1-1 TRBV5-1
TGTGCCAGCAGCGTAAACGACTACCGCGAGCAGTACTTC CASSVNDYREQYF many - TRBJ2-7 TRBV7-2
TGCGCCAGCAGCCTTGTACAGGGGTTGAACACTGAAGCTTTCTTT CASSLVQGLNTEAFF - TRBD1 TRBJ1-1 TRBV4-1
TGTGCCAGCAGCTTACCGGGAGGAGGTCAGCCCCAGCATTTT CASSLPGGGQPQHF many - TRBJ1-5 TRBV7-2
TGTGCCAGCAGCCAACCGGCATTAGGGCAGTTCTTC CASSQPALGQFF few - TRBJ2-1 TRBV11-2
TGCAGTGCCACGGGATTTAAGCGGGGTACGGATGAGCAGTTCTTC CSATGFKRGTDEQFF once TRBD2 TRBJ2-1 TRBV20-1
TGTGCCAGCAGTCTGGGGGGGGCGGGACTCTCCTACAATGAGCAGTTCTTC CASSLGGAGLSYNEQFF - - TRBJ2-1 TRBV12-3/TRBV12-4
TGTGCCAGCAGCTTAGAGGCGGGGTTCACTGAAGCTTTCTTT CASSLEAGFTEAFF many - TRBJ1-1 TRBV7-2
TGTGCCAGCAGTTTAGCGAGTAATGAAAAACTGTTTTTT CASSLASNEKLFF many - TRBJ1-4 TRBV12-3/TRBV12-4
TGTGCCAGCAGTTACCCTTCACTAGCGGGAAACAATGAGCAGTTCTTC CASSYPSLAGNNEQFF - TRBD2 TRBJ2-1 TRBV6-2/TRBV6-3
TGCAGTGCTAGATTCACAGGGGGCACTGAAGCTTTCTTT CSARFTGGTEAFF many TRBD1 TRBJ1-1 TRBV20-1
TGTGCCAGCAGGTCCAGCGGGGTGGGCACAGATACGCAGTATTTT CASRSSGVGTDTQYF many TRBD2 TRBJ2-3 TRBV28
TGTGCCAGCAGCCCACCCGGAATGGAAGCTTTCTTT CASSPPGMEAFF - - TRBJ1-1 TRBV7-6
TGTGCCAGCAGCTTAACTCCAGGGGGAGAGACCCAGTACTTC CASSLTPGGETQYF many TRBD1 TRBJ2-5 TRBV7-2
TGTGCCAGCCTTGAAAAGACTAGTTATGCCAAAAACATTCAGTACTTC CASLEKTSYAKNIQYF many - TRBJ2-4 TRBV7-7
TGCGCCAGCAGCCAAGTAGGGGACAGGATACAGTACTTC CASSQVGDRIQYF - TRBD1 TRBJ2-7 TRBV4-1
TGTGCCAGCAGTTACTCGAGACAGGGCAGCTCCTATAATTCACCCCTCCACTTT CASSYSRQGSSYNSPLHF few TRBD1 TRBJ1-6 TRBV6-5
TGTGCCAGCAGCTTTAAGGCGGGAGTAGCAGATACGCAGTATTTT CASSFKAGVADTQYF few TRBD2 TRBJ2-3 TRBV7-2
TGTGCCAGCAATAGCGGGAACAATCAGCCCCAGCATTTT CASNSGNNQPQHF few - TRBJ1-5 TRBV7-9
TGTGCCAGCAGTGAAAGACAGGGCGCAGATACGCAGTATTTT CASSERQGADTQYF - TRBD1 TRBJ2-3 TRBV2
TGTGCCAGTAGGTCGACAGGTTTCGGGCCCCAGCATTTT CASRSTGFGPQHF once - TRBJ1-5 TRBV19
TGTGCCAGCAGCCCTACGCTCCCCTACAATGAGCAGTTCTTC CASSPTLPYNEQFF many - TRBJ2-1 TRBV7-2
TGTGCCAGCAGTGATTGGGGGGCGCGGGGCTACACCTTC CASSDWGARGYTF few - TRBJ1-2 TRBV2
TGTGCCAGCGGACGGACGGGCTCCTACGAGCAGTACTTC CASGRTGSYEQYF many - TRBJ2-7 TRBV11-1
TGTGCCAGCAGTTACTCTTTGACAGAAAGTTATGGCTACACCTTC CASSYSLTESYGYTF few - TRBJ1-2 TRBV6-5
TGTGCCATCAGTGAGGAAACTAGCGACATAAGGGAGGAGCAGTACTTC CAISEETSDIREEQYF - TRBD2 TRBJ2-7 TRBV10-3
TGTGCCACCAGTGACGAAACAGGTTACAATGAGCAGTTCTTC CATSDETGYNEQFF few - TRBJ2-1 TRBV24-1
TGTGCCAGCAGCGGACTAGCGGGAGACTTGGAGTACTTC CASSGLAGDLEYF - TRBD2 TRBJ2-5 TRBV7-6
TGTGCCAGCAGCCGGGACAGGGGAGGGGACCAGTACTTC CASSRDRGGDQYF few TRBD1 TRBJ2-5 TRBV7-3
TGTGCCAGCAGCCAAGAGAGTCTAGCGGCGAACACCGGGGAGCTGTTTTTT CASSQESLAANTGELFF - TRBD2 TRBJ2-2 TRBV4-2
TGTGCCAGCAGTTATATTAGCCGCGGAGCCAAAAACATTCAGTACTTC CASSYISRGAKNIQYF - - TRBJ2-4 TRBV6-2/TRBV6-3
TGTGCCAGCAGCTTAGACAGGGTCGCCGGGGAGCTGTTTTTT CASSLDRVAGELFF - - TRBJ2-2 TRBV11-2